The 30 T cell receptor beta chains in this list originate from one sample, sequenced in a study of blood T cell repertoires in COVID-19. Assay used: immunoSEQ multiplex PCR; TCRdb lists only in-frame clones, some missing. The sample holds fewer than 350,000 clones, approximately 85% seen once. The specimen was PBMCs or T cells enriched from blood (not recorded which). All receptors come from a man aged 25 to 40 who had recovered from COVID-19.

The V and J genes are TRBV2 and TRBJ2-3; TRBD1 matches at 7 bases. The CDR3 length is 15 residues. Germline V gives CDR1 SNHLY, CDR2 FYNNEI. J was trimmed by 4 bases and V by 7 bases; bases with no gene match: 11. The CDR3, as DNA: TGTGCCAGCATCTTCGGGACAGCAAACGCAGATACGCAGTATTTT. Its translation is CASIFGTANADTQYF.

This rearrangement joins TRBV15 to TRBJ1-1; no clear D. In germline, CDR1 is LNHNV, CDR2 YYDKDF (reference sequence). This CDR3 comprises 18 residues. V lost 0 bases to trimming and J lost 0 bases, with 17 bases between them. The CDR3: CATSRDLITRQMNTEAFF. CDR3 bases: TGTGCCACCAGCAGAGATCTTATCACAAGACAAATGAACACTGAAGCTTTCTTT.

The chain uses TRBV10-3 and TRBJ1-2; TRBD1 matches 7 bases. The CDR3 spans 13 residues. The V and J ends lost 5 bases and 6 bases, in that order; junction bases with no gene match: 6. CDR1 and CDR2 from the germline V gene are ENHRY and SYGVKD. CDR3 sequence reads: CAISPTGSDGYTF. CDR3 in DNA: TGTGCCATCAGTCCGACAGGGTCGGATGGCTACACCTTC.

This clone is a singleton in its sample. The genes are TRBV30 and TRBJ1-4; no firm D call. Germline V gene lookup returns CDR1 GTSNPN and CDR2 SVGIG (reference sequence). V gave up 4 bases and J gave up 4 bases, with 10 bases separating them. The CDR3 has 13 amino acids. The CDR3 is CAWMEAFNEKLFF. The CDR3 nucleotides are TGTGCCTGGATGGAGGCGTTTAATGAAAAACTGTTTTTT. The complete variable domain, with remaining parts taken from reference TRBV30 and TRBJ1-4, reads SQTIHQWPATLVQPVGSPLSLECTVEGTSNPNLYWYRQAAGRGLQLLFYSVGIGQISSEVPQNLSASRPQDRQFILSSKKLLLSDSGFYLCAWMEAFNEKLFFGSGTQLSVL.

The chain links TRBV7-2 to TRBJ1-5; TRBD1 matches 8 bases. Germline assignment: CDR1 SGHTA and CDR2 FQGNSA. V lost 8 bases to trimming and J lost 2 bases; unmatched junction nucleotides: 2. The CDR3 is 13 residues long. This chain's CDR3 is CASGQGRNQPQHF. The CDR3 DNA is TGTGCCAGCGGACAGGGTCGCAATCAGCCCCAGCATTTT. The complete variable domain, with remaining parts taken from reference TRBV7-2 and TRBJ1-5, reads GAGVSQSPSNKVTEKGKDVELRCDPISGHTALYWYRQSLGQGLEFLIYFQGNSAPDKSGLPSDRFSAERTGGSVSTLTIQRTQQEDSAVYLCASGQGRNQPQHFGDGTRLSIL.

The chain has TRBV2 and TRBJ1-4, with TRBD1 matching over 7 bases. The V gene end was trimmed by 6 bases and the J gene end by 3 bases; junction bases not matched to a gene: 7. Germline lookup yields CDR1 SNHLY and CDR2 FYNNEI. This CDR3 spans 15 amino acids. The CDR3 reads CASRLRQGSNEKLFF. Here the CDR3 DNA reads TGTGCCAGCAGGCTTCGACAGGGTTCTAATGAAAAACTGTTTTTT.

J is TRBJ2-3 and V is TRBV4-1, with 7 bases lining up with TRBD1. Germline trimming cut 4 bases from V and 0 bases from J; bases unmatched to any gene: 7. CDR1 MGHRA and CDR2 YSYEKL come from the germline V gene. The CDR3 loop spans 16 amino acids. CDR3 sequence: CASSPLGQRSTDTQYF. For the CDR3, the DNA is TGCGCCAGCAGCCCCCTGGGACAGCGAAGCACAGATACGCAGTATTTT.

The chain couples TRBV2 to TRBJ2-5, with 11 bases matching TRBD2. The CDR3 is made up of 15 amino acids. Per the germline V gene, CDR1 is SNHLY and CDR2 is FYNNEI. J lost 4 bases, V lost 3 bases, and 4 bases had no gene match. In DNA form, the CDR3 reads TGTGCCAGCAGTGATAGCGGGGGGGCGATAGAGACCCAGTACTTC. Translating gives CASSDSGGAIETQYF. Variable domain in full (rest from reference TRBV2 and TRBJ2-5): EPEVTQTPSHQVTQMGQEVILRCVPISNHLYFYWYRQILGQKVEFLVSFYNNEISEKSEIFDDQFSVERPDGSNFTLKIRSTKLEDSAMYFCASSDSGGAIETQYFGPGTRLLVL.

The V and J genes are TRBV9 and TRBJ2-1, with 8 bases that match TRBD2. V dropped 0 bases and J dropped 0; count of bases not matched to a gene: 2. The CDR3 runs to 16 residues. Germline V gives CDR1 SGDLS, CDR2 YYNGEE. CDR3 nucleotide sequence: TGTGCCAGCAGCGTAGAAGCGGGGGTCTCCTACAATGAGCAGTTCTTC. This encodes CASSVEAGVSYNEQFF.

V gene TRBV4-1 combines with J gene TRBJ1-2, with D maybe TRBD1 (6 bases). Trimming stripped 0 bases from V and 5 bases from J, with 16 bases between. This CDR3 contains 16 residues. CDR1 MGHRA and CDR2 YSYEKL come from the germline V gene. The CDR3 nucleotides are TGCGCCAGCAGCCAAGATCTCACAGGGCAGGCGTATGGCTACACCTTC. As protein: CASSQDLTGQAYGYTF.

Of note for this clone: At one end, the junction sequence differs from germline, possibly due to a read error. The rearrangement joins TRBV11-1 to TRBJ2-7, with D possibly TRBD2 on 6 matching bases. The CDR3 length is 14 residues. Germline V gene data show CDR1 as SGHAT and CDR2 as FQDESV (reference sequence). Here the CDR3 DNA reads TGTGCCAGCGGCTTCTCCGGGGGCTCCTACGAGCAGTACTTC. It specifies CASGFSGGSYEQYF.

The CDR3, as DNA: TGTGCCAGCAGCTTGGCCGGCGGGGGGGCCCAGTTCTTC. This encodes CASSLAGGGAQFF. The chain has TRBV5-6 and TRBJ2-1; 9 bases are shared with TRBD2. CDR3 length: 13 amino acids. V lost 0 bases, J lost 13 bases, and 5 bases stayed unmatched. Germline-derived CDR1 and CDR2 are SGHDT and YYEEEE.

The V and J genes are TRBV2 and TRBJ1-4; no clear D gene. V shed 7 bases and J shed 8 bases, with 20 bases lying between them. The length of the CDR3 is 15 residues. Germline CDR1 SNHLY, CDR2 FYNNEI. The CDR3 DNA sequence: TGTGCCAGCACCCGGGGTGGCGTCAGCGAGGAAAAACTGTTTTTT. Protein sequence: CASTRGGVSEEKLFF.

The CDR3 DNA follows: TGTGCCAGTTCTACAGGGAAATATTCCTACGAGCAGTACTTC. Translated, it gives CASSTGKYSYEQYF. The V gene is TRBV6-5, the J gene TRBJ2-7, with D possibly matching TRBD1 (6 bases). This CDR3 region has 14 residues. V was cut by 9 bases and J by 1 base, with 16 bases left in between. CDR1 and CDR2 from the germline V gene are MNHEY and SVGAGI.

This chain links TRBV10-3 with TRBJ2-7; 8 bases are shared with TRBD1. The CDR3 extends over 14 amino acids. Germline trimming cut 7 bases from V and 4 bases from J; bases unmatched to any gene: 9. Germline CDR1 and CDR2: ENHRY and SYGVKD. The CDR3 region is CAITGQGSRYEQYF. CDR3 nucleotides: TGTGCCATCACCGGACAGGGCTCCAGGTACGAGCAGTACTTC.

DNA of the CDR3: TGTGCCAGCAGTTTAGTACAGGAGGGGGGCTACACCTTC. This encodes CASSLVQEGGYTF. This sequence joins TRBV12-3 or TRBV12-4 and TRBJ1-2, with D perhaps matching TRBD1 (5 bases). The CDR3 extends over 13 amino acids. V lost 1 base and J 8 bases, leaving 11 bases between the germline ends.

The V and J genes are TRBV10-3 and TRBJ1-6; a weak D match, TRBD1 (6 bases). The germline V and J ends were trimmed by 3 bases and 10 bases, with 13 bases remaining between them. From germline, CDR1 is ENHRY and CDR2 SYGVKD. The CDR3 extends over 14 amino acids. The CDR3 loop reads CAISDRGLNSPLHF. CDR3 in DNA: TGTGCCATCAGTGACAGGGGATTGAACTCACCCCTCCACTTT.

This chain links TRBV5-6 with TRBJ1-6; D not certain. CDR3 length: 16 amino acids. Germline V gene sequence: CDR1 SGHDT, CDR2 YYEEEE. The V end lost 0 bases, the J end lost 0 bases, and 7 bases lay between the germline ends. For the CDR3, the DNA is TGTGCCAGCAGCTTGGTGTTAGACTCCTATAATTCACCCCTCCACTTT. Residues: CASSLVLDSYNSPLHF. Full variable domain (rest looked up from reference TRBV5-6 and TRBJ1-6): DAGVTQSPTHLIKTRGQQVTLRCSPKSGHDTVSWYQQALGQGPQFIFQYYEEEERQRGNFPDRFSGHQFPNYSSELNVNALLLGDSALYLCASSLVLDSYNSPLHFGNGTRLTVT.

The rearrangement links TRBV4-3 to TRBJ2-7; 8 bases fit TRBD2. V shed 6 bases, J shed 2 bases, and the junction held 21 bases outside the gene matches. In germline, CDR1 is LGHNA, CDR2 YSLEER. This CDR3 region has 19 residues. CDR3 residues: CASRKLLLPGGAEPYEQYF. CDR3 coding DNA: TGCGCCAGCAGGAAACTTTTACTCCCCGGGGGGGCCGAACCCTACGAGCAGTACTTC.

The rearrangement uses TRBV4-2 and TRBJ1-1, with 9 bases matching TRBD1. V dropped 3 bases and J dropped 5; count of bases not matched to a gene: 4. CDR3 length equals 14 residues. Germline-derived CDR1 and CDR2 are LGHNA and YNFKEQ. The CDR3 region has the DNA TGTGCCAGCAGCCATACAGGGGGCGGGACTGAAGCTTTCTTT. It yields the protein CASSHTGGGTEAFF.

This clone was observed a handful of times. The chain has TRBV20-1 and TRBJ2-7, with D possibly being TRBD2 (6 bases). V lost 5 bases and J lost 2, with 7 bases in between. CDR3 length: 11 amino acids. Germline CDR1 is DFQATT and CDR2 is SNEGSKA (reference sequence). The CDR3 region is CSARTTYEQYF. The CDR3 region has the DNA TGCAGTGCTCGGACTACCTACGAGCAGTACTTC.

This sequence joins TRBV5-1 and TRBJ2-5; D is undetermined. From germline, CDR1 is SGHRS and CDR2 YFSETQ. V was trimmed by 0 bases and J by 2 bases, leaving 8 bases between them. This CDR3 contains 14 residues. The CDR3 protein is CASSLGGAQETQYF. As DNA, the CDR3 is TGCGCCAGCAGCTTGGGAGGAGCACAAGAGACCCAGTACTTC.

CDR3 bases: TGTGCCAGCAGCCGGGACAGGGTAAATGGCTACACCTTC. Translated, it gives CASSRDRVNGYTF. J is TRBJ1-2 and V is TRBV11-2; 9 positions agree with TRBD1. CDR3 length: 13 residues. Germline trimming cut 5 bases from V and 6 bases from J; bases unmatched to any gene: 4. Looked up from germline, CDR1 is SGHAT and CDR2 is FQNNGV. The full variable domain, its missing parts supplied by reference TRBV11-2 and TRBJ1-2, is EAGVAQSPRYKIIEKRQSVAFWCNPISGHATLYWYQQILGQGPKLLIQFQNNGVVDDSQLPKDRFSAERLKGVDSTLKIQPAKLEDSAVYLCASSRDRVNGYTFGSGTRLTVV.

The rearrangement uses TRBV21-1 and TRBJ1-5; TRBD1, as called in the table, went unchecked against the DNA. TRBV21-1 is termed a pseudogene. The CDR3 runs 22 residues. The CDR3, as DNA: TGTGCCAGCATCTTATTTGTTTACACGGGACAGGGGCTGCAACCAGGGGATCAGCCCCAGCATTTT. Its translation is CASILFVYTGQGLQPGDQPQHF.

The J gene is TRBJ1-1, the V gene TRBV3-1 (or the pseudogene TRBV3-2); TRBD1 might be the D (6 bases). This CDR3 has 14 residues. Germline CDR1 and CDR2: LGHDT and YNNKEL (reference sequence). The V end was cut by 4 bases, the J end by 4 bases, with 13 bases between. DNA of the CDR3: TGTGCCAGCAGCCGAATTAAAGGGGGCACTGAAGCTTTCTTT. It is translated as CASSRIKGGTEAFF.

The chain combines TRBV5-5 with TRBJ1-6; the D is unclear. The CDR3 length is 13 residues. Germline lookup yields CDR1 SGHKS and CDR2 YYEKEE (reference sequence). V was pared by 0 bases and J by 7 bases, with 5 bases between. The CDR3 spells CASSLGANSPLHF. The CDR3 nucleotides are TGTGCCAGCAGCTTGGGGGCCAATTCACCCCTCCACTTT.

This clone showed up just once. V usage is TRBV6-1 and J usage is TRBJ1-3, with TRBD1 matching over 7 bases. V shed 2 bases and J 7 bases; nucleotides not matched to a gene: 11. This CDR3 has 16 residues. Germline CDR1 reads MNHNS; CDR2 reads SASEGT. Written as DNA, the CDR3 is TGTGCCAGCAGTGAAAGGGGGCGGCAGTTAAGTAACACCATATATTTT. Residues: CASSERGRQLSNTIYF.

The rearrangement uses TRBV28 and TRBJ1-1; the match to TRBD1 covers 7 bases. The CDR3 spans 16 residues. Germline values: CDR1 MDHEN, CDR2 SYDVKM. V lost 6 bases to trimming and J lost 4 bases; unmatched junction nucleotides: 14. The CDR3 DNA sequence: TGTGCCAGCAGCTCGGCCGCGGGACAGCTCGGCACTGAAGCTTTCTTT. Amino acids: CASSSAAGQLGTEAFF.

This rearrangement joins TRBV18 to TRBJ2-7; D gene uncertain. The CDR3 loop spans 16 amino acids. Germline-derived CDR1 and CDR2 are KGHSH and LQKENI. Trimming pared 2 bases from V and 0 bases from J, leaving 14 bases between. CDR3 bases: TGTGCCAGCTCACCATTCGGCAGGCGCTCCTCCTACGAGCAGTACTTC. Encoded protein: CASSPFGRRSSYEQYF. Using reference TRBV18 and TRBJ2-7 for the parts outside the CDR3, the full variable domain is NAGVMQNPRHLVRRRGQEARLRCSPMKGHSHVYWYRQLPEEGLKFMVYLQKENIIDESGMPKERFSAEFPKEGPSILRIQQVVRGDSAAYFCASSPFGRRSSYEQYFGPGTRLTVT.

This clone was counted once. V is TRBV3-1 (or the pseudogene TRBV3-2) and J is TRBJ2-5; a weak D match, TRBD2 (5 bases). The CDR3 has 14 residues. Trimming took 3 bases from V and 3 from J, leaving 11 bases between them. The V gene's germline CDR1 is LGHDT and CDR2 YNNKEL (reference sequence). This CDR3 reads CASSHNPGEETQYF. Here the CDR3 DNA reads TGTGCCAGCAGCCATAACCCCGGGGAAGAGACCCAGTACTTC.